Listed below are T cell receptor beta chains from one sample, sequenced in a study of Ad26.COV2.S vaccination and SARS-CoV-2 variants. Profiling relied on immunoSEQ multiplex PCR, and the TCRdb table lists in-frame clones only, not all of them. The sample lists fewer than 900,000 clones, around 89% occurring once. The sample was peripheral blood, taken in a trial of Ad26.COV2.S vaccine versus placebo. The receptors originated from a person between 18 and 59 years old who received the Ad26.COV2.S COVID-19 vaccine or a placebo. Each CDR3 is given with its conserved first and last residue. The order of the fields is D gene, V gene, J gene, CDR3 DNA, CDR3 protein. The D gene is left open where the match is weak.

D: NA; V: TRBV7-9; J: TRBJ2-2; DNA: TGTGCCAGCAGCTTGGCTGGCAGACACACCGGGGAGCTGTTTTTT; CDR3: CASSLAGRHTGELFF
D: NA; V: TRBV27; J: TRBJ2-7; DNA: TGTGCCAGCAGTCCGCGGGGAGAGCTAGGGTACGAGCAGTACTTC; CDR3: CASSPRGELGYEQYF
D: NA; V: TRBV3-1/TRBV3-2; J: TRBJ1-5; DNA: TGTGCCAGCAGCCAGGGTTCCTATCAGCCCCAGCATTTT; CDR3: CASSQGSYQPQHF
D: TRBD1; V: TRBV27; J: TRBJ1-6; DNA: TGTGCCAGCAGTCCCGGGACAGGGAATACCTATAATTCACCCCTCCACTTT; CDR3: CASSPGTGNTYNSPLHF
D: TRBD1; V: TRBV25-1; J: TRBJ2-4; DNA: TGTGCCAGCGTTGCTCCCTCACAGGGGGCGTCCAAAAACATTCAGTACTTC; CDR3: CASVAPSQGASKNIQYF
D: NA; V: TRBV29-1; J: TRBJ2-7; DNA: TGCAGCGTTGGGACGCAGTCCTACGAGCAGTACTTC; CDR3: CSVGTQSYEQYF
D: NA; V: TRBV5-1; J: TRBJ1-1; DNA: TGCGCCAGCAGCCCGAGGTCAAGGGGGACTGAAGCTTTCTTT; CDR3: CASSPRSRGTEAFF
D: TRBD1; V: TRBV7-9; J: TRBJ2-1; DNA: TGTGCCAGCAGCATCTCCGGGACAGAGCTTTACAATGAGCAGTTCTTC; CDR3: CASSISGTELYNEQFF
D: NA; V: TRBV9; J: TRBJ2-2; DNA: TGTGCCAGCAGCCCCTCTAGTTCCGGCACCGGGGAGCTGTTTTTT; CDR3: CASSPSSSGTGELFF
D: TRBD1; V: TRBV30; J: TRBJ1-2; DNA: TGTGCCTGGATTAAGGGACAGGGGTTGAGAGGCTACACCTTC; CDR3: CAWIKGQGLRGYTF
D: TRBD1; V: TRBV10-2; J: TRBJ2-1; DNA: TGCGCCAGCAGGGCTGACAGGGAAAGTAACAATGAGCAGTTCTTC; CDR3: CASRADRESNNEQFF
D: NA; V: TRBV7-8; J: TRBJ2-1; DNA: TGTGCCAGCAGCTTAGCGGGAGTCGGCAATGAGCAGTTCTTC; CDR3: CASSLAGVGNEQFF
D: NA; V: TRBV6-2/TRBV6-3; J: TRBJ2-3; DNA: TGTGCCAGCAGTTACGCCCCCGGCGGAAATACGCAGTATTTT; CDR3: CASSYAPGGNTQYF
D: NA; V: TRBV15; J: TRBJ2-2; DNA: TGTGCCACCAGCAGAGAGTCGACGGGGACTCTGAACACCGGGGAGCTGTTTTTT; CDR3: CATSRESTGTLNTGELFF
D: TRBD1; V: TRBV30; J: TRBJ1-2; DNA: TGTGCCTGGAGTCGGGACAGATTAGCCTATGGCTACACCTTC; CDR3: CAWSRDRLAYGYTF